One sample yielded the 10 T cell receptor beta chains listed below, sequenced in a study of cytomegalovirus exposure and HLA in healthy donors. PCR used 60 Vbeta primers and 13 Jbeta primers. Data came from immunoSEQ multiplex PCR; TCRdb stores just in-frame clones and leaves some out. The table records around 170,000 clones, approximately 84% of them present only once. Sample: PBMCs. These receptors were taken from a man aged 45-65 years in good health and CMV-seropositive.

The gene calls are TRBV6-1 and TRBJ2-1; 7 bases are a match to TRBD2. The CDR3 covers 11 residues. J lost 15 bases, V lost 7 bases, and 9 bases had no gene match. Per the germline V gene, CDR1 is MNHNS and CDR2 is SASEGT. The CDR3 loop is CASITAGVGFF. CDR3 bases: TGTGCCAGCATCACTGCGGGGGTGGGGTTCTTC.

This clone was seen only once. This chain uses TRBV19 with TRBJ2-7; D gene ambiguous. Germline CDR1 and CDR2: LNHDA and SQIVND (reference sequence). The germline V and J ends were trimmed by 5 bases and 2 bases, with 16 bases remaining between them. The CDR3 sequence is 15 residues long. The DNA of the CDR3 is TGTGCCAGTAGTCAAACGACCGACTGGGCCTACGAGCAGTACTTC. Protein product: CASSQTTDWAYEQYF. Full variable domain (outside the CDR3, taken from reference TRBV19 and TRBJ2-7): DGGITQSPKYLFRKEGQNVTLSCEQNLNHDAMYWYRQDPGQGLRLIYYSQIVNDFQKGDIAEGYSVSREKKESFPLTVTSAQKNPTAFYLCASSQTTDWAYEQYFGPGTRLTVT.

Of note for this clone: The junction departs from germline at one end; a sequencing error may be responsible. The rearrangement links TRBV7-7 to TRBJ2-5, with 11 bases matching TRBD2. CDR3 length equals 18 residues. Germline V gene lookup returns CDR1 SSHAT and CDR2 FNYEAQ (reference sequence). The CDR3 spells CASSLGLAGGSYQETQYF. CDR3 bases: TGTGCTAGCAGCTTAGGCCTAGCGGGAGGATCGTACCAAGAGACCCAGTACTTC.

V and J are TRBV6-5 and TRBJ1-2; TRBD1 aligns across 7 bases. J gave up 2 bases and V 4 bases, and 1 base lay outside the gene matches. The length of the CDR3 is 13 residues. In germline, CDR1 is MNHEY, CDR2 SVGAGI. DNA of the CDR3: TGTGCCAGCAGTTCGGGACAGAACTATGGCTACACCTTC. Translated: CASSSGQNYGYTF.

The genes are TRBV4-2 and TRBJ1-6, with D hard to call. CDR1 and CDR2 from the germline V gene are LGHNA and YNFKEQ. This CDR3 is built from 16 residues. V lost 4 bases and J lost 6, with 16 bases in between. CDR3 in amino acids: CASSRSAGEGNSPLHF. The DNA for the CDR3 is TGTGCCAGCAGCCGGTCCGCCGGTGAGGGTAATTCACCCCTCCACTTT.

The V and J genes are TRBV30 and TRBJ1-6; D unresolved. The length of the CDR3 is 13 residues. Deletions cut 0 bases from V and 4 bases from J, with 4 bases between. The germline CDR1 and CDR2 sequences are GTSNPN and SVGIG (reference sequence). In DNA, the CDR3 is TGTGCCTGGAGTGTACAGTATAATTCACCCCTCCACTTT. It specifies CAWSVQYNSPLHF. Full variable domain (rest looked up from reference TRBV30 and TRBJ1-6): SQTIHQWPATLVQPVGSPLSLECTVEGTSNPNLYWYRQAAGRGLQLLFYSVGIGQISSEVPQNLSASRPQDRQFILSSKKLLLSDSGFYLCAWSVQYNSPLHFGNGTRLTVT.

This chain joins TRBV30 and TRBJ1-3; possible D gene TRBD1, 6 bases. V was pared by 5 bases and J by 0 bases, with 17 bases between. The germline V gene encodes CDR1 GTSNPN and CDR2 SVGIG (reference sequence). The CDR3 extends over 16 amino acids. The DNA for the CDR3 is TGTGCCTGGTTCTACGGGACACCCAGCTCTGGAAACACCATATATTTT. Translation gives CAWFYGTPSSGNTIYF. Variable domain in full (rest from reference TRBV30 and TRBJ1-3): SQTIHQWPATLVQPVGSPLSLECTVEGTSNPNLYWYRQAAGRGLQLLFYSVGIGQISSEVPQNLSASRPQDRQFILSSKKLLLSDSGFYLCAWFYGTPSSGNTIYFGEGSWLTVV.

The chain employs TRBV11-2 and TRBJ2-2; the match to TRBD1 covers 8 bases. Germline V CDR1 and CDR2: SGHAT, FQNNGV. Trimming removed 4 bases from V and 8 bases from J; junction bases left unmatched: 6. The CDR3 extends over 14 amino acids. The CDR3: CASSWDRRRGELFF. Written as DNA, the CDR3 is TGTGCCAGCAGCTGGGACAGGAGAAGGGGGGAGCTGTTTTTT.

CDR3: CASGLPEGGRGYSPLHF. Here the CDR3 DNA reads TGTGCTAGTGGTTTACCCGAGGGGGGGAGGGGTTATTCACCCCTCCACTTT. The chain is built from TRBV12-5 and TRBJ1-6, with a tentative D call TRBD1 (6 bases). The CDR3 spans 17 residues. V lost 3 bases to trimming and J lost 8 bases, with 20 bases between them. Germline values: CDR1 LGHNT, CDR2 FRNRAP.

The chain is built from TRBV29-1 and TRBJ2-1; D is undetermined. The CDR3 is 12 amino acids. Germline CDR1 reads SQVTM; CDR2 reads ANQGSEA. V was trimmed by 5 bases and J by 4 bases, leaving 9 bases between them. DNA for the CDR3: TGCAGCGTTCCAATAGTGTACAATGAGCAGTTCTTC. This codes for CSVPIVYNEQFF.